Listed below are T cell receptor beta chains from one sample, sequenced in a study of Ad26.COV2.S vaccination and SARS-CoV-2 variants. Profiling relied on immunoSEQ multiplex PCR, and the TCRdb table lists in-frame clones only, not all of them. Of 350,000 to 500,000 clones in the sample, 70% to 90% were seen once. Sequenced material: peripheral blood, taken in a trial of Ad26.COV2.S vaccine versus placebo. These TCRs come from a person aged 18-65 years who received the Ad26.COV2.S COVID-19 vaccine or a placebo. Each CDR3 is given without its conserved first and last residue. The D gene is left open where the match is weak.

J gene,D gene,V gene,CDR3 protein
TRBJ1-6,.,TRBV28,ASSPTDSSYNSPLH
TRBJ2-3,.,TRBV5-1,ASSLGPQGSTQY
TRBJ2-2,TRBD1,TRBV7-7,ASSTRTGVDAGELF
TRBJ2-1,TRBD1,TRBV7-2,ASSLRQGAGVNEQF
TRBJ1-1,.,TRBV7-3,ASSLLGGGTNTEAF
TRBJ2-1,TRBD2,TRBV5-1,ASSSWTRGSYNEQF
TRBJ1-1,TRBD1,TRBV5-1,ASRTGDVNTEAF
TRBJ1-1,.,TRBV18,ASSPTGQLNTEAF
TRBJ2-6,.,TRBV9,ASSVPLTRSGSGANVLT
TRBJ1-5,.,TRBV19,ASSIDPRGQPQH
TRBJ1-3,.,TRBV29-1,SAESGSNTIY
TRBJ2-7,.,TRBV5-1,ASSLAGVAGTISYEQY
TRBJ2-5,TRBD1,TRBV5-1,ASSFTGTGEETQY
TRBJ1-2,TRBD1,TRBV5-5,ASRERRQGDLLGGYT